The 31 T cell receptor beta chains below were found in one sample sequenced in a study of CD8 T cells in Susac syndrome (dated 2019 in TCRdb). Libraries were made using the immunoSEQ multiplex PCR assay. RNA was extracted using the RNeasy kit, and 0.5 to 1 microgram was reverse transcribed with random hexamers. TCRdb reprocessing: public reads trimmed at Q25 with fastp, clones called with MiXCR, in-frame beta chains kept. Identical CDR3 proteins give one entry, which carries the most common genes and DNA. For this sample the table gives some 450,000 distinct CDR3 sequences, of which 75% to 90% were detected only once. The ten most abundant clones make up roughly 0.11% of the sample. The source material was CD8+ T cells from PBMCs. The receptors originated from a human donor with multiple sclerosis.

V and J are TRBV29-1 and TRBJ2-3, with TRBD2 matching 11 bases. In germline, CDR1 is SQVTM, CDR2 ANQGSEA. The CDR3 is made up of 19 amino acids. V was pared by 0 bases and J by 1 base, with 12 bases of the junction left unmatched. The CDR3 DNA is TGCAGCGTTGAAGATGACGGGCTAGCGGGGGGAAGACGCACAGATACGCAGTATTTT. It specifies CSVEDDGLAGGRRTDTQYF.

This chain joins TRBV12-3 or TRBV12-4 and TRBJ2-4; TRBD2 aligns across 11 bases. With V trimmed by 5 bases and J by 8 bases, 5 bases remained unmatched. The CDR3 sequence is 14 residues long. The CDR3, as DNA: TGTGCCAGCAGTACCGGGACTAGCGGTGACATTCAGTACTTC. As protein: CASSTGTSGDIQYF.

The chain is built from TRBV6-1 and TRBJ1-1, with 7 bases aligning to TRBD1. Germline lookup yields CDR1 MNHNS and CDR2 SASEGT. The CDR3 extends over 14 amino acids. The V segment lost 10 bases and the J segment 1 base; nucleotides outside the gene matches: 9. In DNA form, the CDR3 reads TGTGCCACCCCTGGGGACAGTCGGAACACTGAAGCTTTCTTT. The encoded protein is CATPGDSRNTEAFF.

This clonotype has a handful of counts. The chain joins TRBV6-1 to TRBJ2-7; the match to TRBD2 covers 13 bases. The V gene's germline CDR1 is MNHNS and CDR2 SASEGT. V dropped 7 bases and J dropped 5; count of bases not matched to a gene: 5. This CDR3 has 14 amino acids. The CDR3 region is CASTLGLAGDEQYF. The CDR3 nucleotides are TGTGCCAGCACCCTCGGACTAGCGGGAGACGAGCAGTACTTC.

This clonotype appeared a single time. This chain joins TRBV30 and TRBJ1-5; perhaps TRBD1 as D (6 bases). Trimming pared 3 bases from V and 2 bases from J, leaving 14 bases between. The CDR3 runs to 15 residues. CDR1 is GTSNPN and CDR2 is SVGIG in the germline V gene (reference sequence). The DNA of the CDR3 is TGTGCCTGGAGGGGGAGCAGGGGAGGCAATCAGCCCCAGCATTTT. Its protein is CAWRGSRGGNQPQHF. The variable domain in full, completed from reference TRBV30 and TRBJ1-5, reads SQTIHQWPATLVQPVGSPLSLECTVEGTSNPNLYWYRQAAGRGLQLLFYSVGIGQISSEVPQNLSASRPQDRQFILSSKKLLLSDSGFYLCAWRGSRGGNQPQHFGDGTRLSIL.

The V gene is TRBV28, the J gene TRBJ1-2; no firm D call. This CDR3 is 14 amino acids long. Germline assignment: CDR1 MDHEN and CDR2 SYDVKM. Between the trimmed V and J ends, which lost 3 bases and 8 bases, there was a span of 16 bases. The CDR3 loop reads CASSFRRQRVGYTF. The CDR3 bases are TGTGCCAGCAGTTTTCGCCGGCAACGAGTCGGCTACACCTTC.

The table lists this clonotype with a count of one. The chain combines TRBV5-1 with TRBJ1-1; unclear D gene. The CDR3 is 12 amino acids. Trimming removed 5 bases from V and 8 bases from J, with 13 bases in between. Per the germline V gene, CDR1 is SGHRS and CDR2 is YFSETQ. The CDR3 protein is CASSYDVTEAFF. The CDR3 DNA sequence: TGCGCCAGCAGTTATGATGTAACAGAAGCTTTCTTT.

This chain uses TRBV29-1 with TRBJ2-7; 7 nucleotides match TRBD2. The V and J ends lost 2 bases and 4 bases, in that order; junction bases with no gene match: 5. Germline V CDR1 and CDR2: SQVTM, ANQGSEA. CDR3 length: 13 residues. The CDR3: CSVETVGRYEQYF. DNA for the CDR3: TGCAGCGTTGAAACGGTCGGGAGGTACGAGCAGTACTTC.

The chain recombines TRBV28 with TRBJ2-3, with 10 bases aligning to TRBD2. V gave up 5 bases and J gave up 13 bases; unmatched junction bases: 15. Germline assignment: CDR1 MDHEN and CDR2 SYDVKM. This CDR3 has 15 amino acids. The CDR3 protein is CASSREALASGRKYF. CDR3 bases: TGTGCCAGCAGTCGTGAGGCCCTGGCTAGCGGGAGAAAGTATTTT.

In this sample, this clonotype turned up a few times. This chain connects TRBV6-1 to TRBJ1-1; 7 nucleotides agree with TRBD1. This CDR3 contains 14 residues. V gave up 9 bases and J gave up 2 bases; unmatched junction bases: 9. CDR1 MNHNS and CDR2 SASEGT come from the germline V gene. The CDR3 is CASFSGGLNTEAFF. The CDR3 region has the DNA TGTGCCAGTTTCTCAGGGGGATTAAACACTGAAGCTTTCTTT.

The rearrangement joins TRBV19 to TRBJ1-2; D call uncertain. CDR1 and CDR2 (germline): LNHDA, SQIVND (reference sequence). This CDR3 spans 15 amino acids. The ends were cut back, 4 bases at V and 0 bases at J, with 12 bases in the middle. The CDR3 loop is CASSNPRRANYGYTF. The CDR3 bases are TGTGCCAGTAGTAACCCCAGGAGAGCTAACTATGGCTACACCTTC. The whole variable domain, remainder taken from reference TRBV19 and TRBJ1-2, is DGGITQSPKYLFRKEGQNVTLSCEQNLNHDAMYWYRQDPGQGLRLIYYSQIVNDFQKGDIAEGYSVSREKKESFPLTVTSAQKNPTAFYLCASSNPRRANYGYTFGSGTRLTVV.

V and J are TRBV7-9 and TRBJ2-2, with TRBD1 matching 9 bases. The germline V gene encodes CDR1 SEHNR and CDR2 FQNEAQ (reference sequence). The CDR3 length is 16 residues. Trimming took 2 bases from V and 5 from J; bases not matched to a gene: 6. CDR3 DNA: TGTGCCAGCAGCTTATTTGGGACAGGGAAGACCGGGGAGCTGTTTTTT. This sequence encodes CASSLFGTGKTGELFF.

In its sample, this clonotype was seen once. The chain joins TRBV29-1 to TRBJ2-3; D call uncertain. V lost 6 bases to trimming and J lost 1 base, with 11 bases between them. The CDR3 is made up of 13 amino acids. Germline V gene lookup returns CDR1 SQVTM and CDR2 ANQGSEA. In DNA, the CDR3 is TGCAGCGTACTGACACACCGCACAGATACGCAGTATTTT. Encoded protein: CSVLTHRTDTQYF.

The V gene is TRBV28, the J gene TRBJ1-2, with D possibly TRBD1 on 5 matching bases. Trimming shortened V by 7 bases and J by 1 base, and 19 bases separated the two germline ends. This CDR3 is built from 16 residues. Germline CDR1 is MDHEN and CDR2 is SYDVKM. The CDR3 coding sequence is TGTGCCAGCACCCCAGGGTTGGGAGAATATAACTATGGCTACACCTTC. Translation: CASTPGLGEYNYGYTF.

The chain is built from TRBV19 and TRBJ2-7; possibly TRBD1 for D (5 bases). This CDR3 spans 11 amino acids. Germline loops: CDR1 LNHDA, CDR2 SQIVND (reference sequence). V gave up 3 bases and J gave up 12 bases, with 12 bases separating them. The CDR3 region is CASSIGHLAYF. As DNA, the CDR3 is TGTGCCAGTAGTATCGGACACCTCGCGTACTTC.

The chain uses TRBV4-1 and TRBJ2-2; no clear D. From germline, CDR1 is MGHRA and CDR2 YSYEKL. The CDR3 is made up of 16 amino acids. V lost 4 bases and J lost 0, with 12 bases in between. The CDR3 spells CASSPYVGSNTGELFF. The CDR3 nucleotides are TGCGCCAGCAGCCCGTATGTAGGTTCGAACACCGGGGAGCTGTTTTTT.

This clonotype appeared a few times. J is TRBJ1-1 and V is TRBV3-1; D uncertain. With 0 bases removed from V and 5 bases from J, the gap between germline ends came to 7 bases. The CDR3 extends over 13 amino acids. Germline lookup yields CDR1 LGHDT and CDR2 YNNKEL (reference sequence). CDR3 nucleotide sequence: TGTGCCAGCAGCCAAGATCTGAGTACTGAAGCTTTCTTT. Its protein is CASSQDLSTEAFF.

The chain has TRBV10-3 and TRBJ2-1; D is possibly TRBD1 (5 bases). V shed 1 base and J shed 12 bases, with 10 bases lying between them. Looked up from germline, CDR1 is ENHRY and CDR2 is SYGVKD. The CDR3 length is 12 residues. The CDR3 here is CAISEWGRGQFF. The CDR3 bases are TGTGCCATCAGTGAGTGGGGAAGGGGGCAGTTCTTC.

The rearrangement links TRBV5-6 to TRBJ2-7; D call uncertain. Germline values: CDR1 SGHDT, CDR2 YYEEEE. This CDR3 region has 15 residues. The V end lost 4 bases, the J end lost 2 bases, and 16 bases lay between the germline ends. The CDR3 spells CASSPDASLTYEQYF. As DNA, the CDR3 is TGTGCCAGCAGCCCCGACGCCAGTCTTACCTACGAGCAGTACTTC.

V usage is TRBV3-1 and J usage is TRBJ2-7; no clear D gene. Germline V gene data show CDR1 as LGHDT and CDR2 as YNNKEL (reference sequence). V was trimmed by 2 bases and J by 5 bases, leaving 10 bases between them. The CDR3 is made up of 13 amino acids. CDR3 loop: CASSQQVFNEQYF. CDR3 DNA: TGTGCCAGCAGCCAACAGGTTTTCAACGAGCAGTACTTC.

The CDR3 DNA is TGTGCCGTTAGCGGGGTGATGGGCGAGCAGTACTTC. This sequence encodes CAVSGVMGEQYF. The chain recombines TRBV10-3 with TRBJ2-7, with TRBD2 identical over 8 bases. CDR1 and CDR2 (germline): ENHRY, SYGVKD. The CDR3 is 12 amino acids. J gave up 6 bases and V 11 bases, and 9 bases lay outside the gene matches.

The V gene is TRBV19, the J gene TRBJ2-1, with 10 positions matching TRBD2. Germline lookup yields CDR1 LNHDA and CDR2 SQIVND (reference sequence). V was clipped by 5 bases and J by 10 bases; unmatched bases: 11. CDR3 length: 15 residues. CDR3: CASSQTSGLTTEQFF. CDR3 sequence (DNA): TGTGCCAGTAGTCAGACTAGCGGGCTGACAACGGAGCAGTTCTTC. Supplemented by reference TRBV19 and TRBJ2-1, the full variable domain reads DGGITQSPKYLFRKEGQNVTLSCEQNLNHDAMYWYRQDPGQGLRLIYYSQIVNDFQKGDIAEGYSVSREKKESFPLTVTSAQKNPTAFYLCASSQTSGLTTEQFFGPGTRLTVL.

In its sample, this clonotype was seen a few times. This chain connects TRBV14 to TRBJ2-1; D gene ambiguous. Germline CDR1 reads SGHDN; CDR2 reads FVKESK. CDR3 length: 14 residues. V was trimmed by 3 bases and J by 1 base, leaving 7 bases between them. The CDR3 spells CASSQAGSYNEQFF. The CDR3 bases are TGTGCCAGCAGCCAGGCCGGGTCCTACAATGAGCAGTTCTTC.

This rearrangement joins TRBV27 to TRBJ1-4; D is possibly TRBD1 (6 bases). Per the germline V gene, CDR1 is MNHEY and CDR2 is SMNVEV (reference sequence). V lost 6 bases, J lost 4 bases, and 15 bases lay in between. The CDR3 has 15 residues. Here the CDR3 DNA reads TGTGCCAGCAGCGGAGCGGGACAATATAATGAAAAACTGTTTTTT. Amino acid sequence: CASSGAGQYNEKLFF.

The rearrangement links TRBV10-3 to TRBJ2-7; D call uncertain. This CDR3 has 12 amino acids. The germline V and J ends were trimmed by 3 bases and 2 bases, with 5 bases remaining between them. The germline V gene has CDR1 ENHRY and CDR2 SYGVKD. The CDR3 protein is CAISDRAYEQYF. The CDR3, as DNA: TGTGCCATCAGTGACAGAGCCTACGAGCAGTACTTC.

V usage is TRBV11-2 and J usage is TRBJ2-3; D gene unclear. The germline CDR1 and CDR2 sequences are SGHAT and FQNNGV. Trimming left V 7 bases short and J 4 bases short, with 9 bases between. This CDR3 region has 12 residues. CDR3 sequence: CASTLYADTQYF. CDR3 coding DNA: TGTGCCAGCACCCTTTATGCAGATACGCAGTATTTT.

CDR3 nucleotides: TGTGCCAGCAGCGGAACGGGACTAGCGGGGGGGCAATTGAGCAATGAGCAGTTCTTC. Translated: CASSGTGLAGGQLSNEQFF. The chain employs TRBV3-1 and TRBJ2-1, with TRBD2 matching 16 bases. Germline lookup yields CDR1 LGHDT and CDR2 YNNKEL (reference sequence). V shed 5 bases, J shed 6 bases, and the junction held 13 bases outside the gene matches. CDR3 length: 19 residues.

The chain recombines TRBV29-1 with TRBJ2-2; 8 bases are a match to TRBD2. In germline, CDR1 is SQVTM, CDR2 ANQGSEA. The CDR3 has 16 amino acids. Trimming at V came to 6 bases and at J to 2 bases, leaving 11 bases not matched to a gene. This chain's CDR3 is CSVNEGGGRNTGELFF. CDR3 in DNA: TGCAGCGTCAACGAGGGCGGGGGGCGTAACACCGGGGAGCTGTTTTTT.

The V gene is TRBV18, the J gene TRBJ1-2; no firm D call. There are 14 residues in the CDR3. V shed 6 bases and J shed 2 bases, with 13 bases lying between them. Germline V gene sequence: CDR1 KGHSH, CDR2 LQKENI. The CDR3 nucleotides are TGTGCCAGCTCCCCGAAGGGAGGGAACTATGGCTACACCTTC. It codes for CASSPKGGNYGYTF.

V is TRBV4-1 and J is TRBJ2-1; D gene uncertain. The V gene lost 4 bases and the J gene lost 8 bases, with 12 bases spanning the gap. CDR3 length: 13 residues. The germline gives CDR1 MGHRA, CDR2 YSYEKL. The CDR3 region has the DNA TGCGCCAGCAGCCTGGAGAATGCGGATGAGCAGTTCTTC. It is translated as CASSLENADEQFF.

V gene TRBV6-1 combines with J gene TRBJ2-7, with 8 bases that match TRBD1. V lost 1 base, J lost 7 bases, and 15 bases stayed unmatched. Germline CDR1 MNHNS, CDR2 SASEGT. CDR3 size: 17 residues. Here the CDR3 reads CASSEGIGTGNFGEQYF. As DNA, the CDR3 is TGTGCCAGCAGTGAAGGGATTGGGACAGGAAATTTTGGAGAGCAGTACTTC.